A single sample is the source of the 16 T cell receptor beta chains below, sequenced in a study of blood T cell repertoires in COVID-19. Sequencing used immunoSEQ multiplex PCR; TCRdb keeps in-frame clones, though not all of them. The sample has hundreds of thousands of clones, around 84% seen once; the top ten hold roughly 20%. The specimen sequenced was peripheral blood. These receptors were obtained from a woman of 80 years or more with active or convalescent COVID-19.

This clone was counted only a few times. V usage is TRBV15 and J usage is TRBJ1-6; tentatively, D is TRBD1 (6 bases). The V end lost 0 bases, the J end lost 2 bases, and 14 bases lay between the germline ends. Germline CDR1 is LNHNV and CDR2 is YYDKDF (reference sequence). CDR3 length: 18 residues. The CDR3 DNA reads as TGTGCCACCAGCAGAGATCCCCAGGGGAGTGCCTATAATTCACCCCTCCACTTT. It is translated as CATSRDPQGSAYNSPLHF.

The V call is TRBV3-1 (or the pseudogene TRBV3-2), the J call TRBJ2-7; 9 bases match TRBD2. Per the germline V gene, CDR1 is LGHDT and CDR2 is YNNKEL (reference sequence). The CDR3 contains 14 residues. V shed 0 bases and J 3 bases; nucleotides not matched to a gene: 0. The CDR3 region has the DNA TGTGCCAGCAGCCAAGAAGCGGGGGGCTACGAGCAGTACTTC. Protein product: CASSQEAGGYEQYF.

The CDR3 loop is CASRRTGNTDTQYF. CDR3 bases: TGTGCCAGCAGACGGACAGGAAACACAGATACGCAGTATTTT. The chain employs TRBV6-6 and TRBJ2-3, with 7 bases identical to TRBD1. Germline V gene data show CDR1 as MNHNY and CDR2 as SVGAGI (reference sequence). Trimming at V came to 6 bases and at J to 2 bases, leaving 5 bases not matched to a gene. CDR3 length equals 14 residues.

This sequence joins TRBV15 and TRBJ2-7, with D possibly matching TRBD2 (6 bases). Germline CDR1 reads LNHNV; CDR2 reads YYDKDF (reference sequence). V shed 5 bases and J shed 0 bases, with 14 bases lying between them. There are 15 residues in the CDR3. In DNA, the CDR3 is TGTGCCACCAGCCTCGGGGGAGTAAGCTCCTACGAGCAGTACTTC. Encoded protein: CATSLGGVSSYEQYF.

The gene calls are TRBV27 and TRBJ2-2; 15 nucleotides agree with TRBD2. The ends lost 5 bases at V and 0 bases at J; junction bases unmatched: 4. In germline, CDR1 is MNHEY, CDR2 SMNVEV (reference sequence). The CDR3 spans 18 residues. CDR3 DNA sequence: TGTGCCAGCAGTCTAGGACTAGCGGGAGGGTCGAACACCGGGGAGCTGTTTTTT. Its protein product is CASSLGLAGGSNTGELFF.

The chain carries TRBV7-2 and TRBJ2-5; D call uncertain. Germline CDR1 reads SGHTA; CDR2 reads FQGNSA. V gave up 5 bases and J gave up 5 bases, with 9 bases separating them. The length of the CDR3 is 12 residues. The CDR3 region has the DNA TGTGCCAGCAGCACGGTTACGGAGACCCAGTACTTC. This sequence encodes CASSTVTETQYF.

The J gene is TRBJ2-5, the V gene TRBV2; D is perhaps TRBD1 (6 bases). The V gene's germline CDR1 is SNHLY and CDR2 FYNNEI. This CDR3 is 14 amino acids long. The germline V and J ends were trimmed by 8 bases and 4 bases, with 17 bases remaining between them. The CDR3 DNA reads TGTGCCAGCGCCGTGGGACACCGGGGAGAGACCCAGTACTTC. Its translation: CASAVGHRGETQYF.

The rearrangement links TRBV5-4 to TRBJ2-7; TRBD2 matches 11 bases. V trimming: 4 bases; J trimming: 5 bases; junction bases outside the gene matches: 8. The germline V gene encodes CDR1 SGHNT and CDR2 YYREEE (reference sequence). The CDR3 consists of 15 residues. The CDR3 region has the DNA TGTGCCAGCAGCAAGGGACTAGCGGACTTTAACGAGCAGTACTTC. It encodes CASSKGLADFNEQYF.

The chain employs TRBV6-5 and TRBJ2-1; 10 bases are shared with TRBD1. The ends lost 4 bases at V and 10 bases at J; junction bases unmatched: 10. This CDR3 has 15 residues. Per the germline V gene, CDR1 is MNHEY and CDR2 is SVGAGI. The DNA of the CDR3 is TGTGCCAGCAGTTTACGGGGACAGGGGTGGCAAGAGCAGTTCTTC. Translated, it gives CASSLRGQGWQEQFF.

The chain has TRBV28 and TRBJ2-7; D unresolved. The CDR3 spans 11 residues. CDR1 and CDR2 from the germline V gene are MDHEN and SYDVKM. The ends were cut back, 3 bases at V and 4 bases at J, with 4 bases in the middle. The CDR3 DNA follows: TGTGCCAGCAGTTTTTCATACGAGCAGTACTTC. This encodes CASSFSYEQYF.

The chain combines TRBV14 with TRBJ2-7; possible D gene TRBD1, 6 bases. This CDR3 is 14 amino acids long. Trimming stripped 1 base from V and 9 bases from J, with 16 bases between. Germline values: CDR1 SGHDN, CDR2 FVKESK. The CDR3 nucleotides read TGTGCCAGCAGCCAAGTTCGCTCGGCGGACAGGCAGTACTTC. Protein: CASSQVRSADRQYF.

The chain couples TRBV24-1 to TRBJ2-7; 8 bases align to TRBD1. The CDR3 length is 15 residues. V was clipped by 5 bases and J by 3 bases; unmatched bases: 8. Germline CDR1 reads KGHDR; CDR2 reads SFDVKD. The CDR3, as DNA: TGTGCCACCAGTGGGACTCCAGGGACAGGCTACGAGCAGTACTTC. The encoded protein is CATSGTPGTGYEQYF.

V gene TRBV12-5 combines with J gene TRBJ1-4, with 9 bases lining up with TRBD1. CDR3 length equals 16 residues. The ends lost 6 bases at V and 7 bases at J; junction bases unmatched: 12. The germline V gene has CDR1 LGHNT and CDR2 FRNRAP. CDR3 sequence: CASGPTGTGSIEKLFF. CDR3 nucleotide sequence: TGTGCTAGTGGCCCCACTGGGACAGGGTCAATTGAAAAACTGTTTTTT.

This clone was observed once. The rearrangement links TRBV9 to TRBJ2-7, with 7 bases identical to TRBD1. The germline V gene has CDR1 SGDLS and CDR2 YYNGEE. The CDR3 consists of 12 residues. V gave up 6 bases and J gave up 7 bases; unmatched junction bases: 7. The CDR3 DNA is TGTGCCAGCACCAGGGACAGATTGGAGCAGTACTTC. Amino acid sequence: CASTRDRLEQYF. Full variable domain (outside the CDR3, taken from reference TRBV9 and TRBJ2-7): DSGVTQTPKHLITATGQRVTLRCSPRSGDLSVYWYQQSLDQGLQFLIQYYNGEERAKGNILERFSAQQFPDLHSELNLSSLELGDSALYFCASTRDRLEQYFGPGTRLTVT.

V gene TRBV30 combines with J gene TRBJ2-7; D may be TRBD2 (5 bases). The CDR3 runs 11 residues. The V gene lost 1 base and the J gene lost 13 bases, with 14 bases spanning the gap. The germline gives CDR1 GTSNPN, CDR2 SVGIG (reference sequence). CDR3 nucleotides: TGTGCCTGGAGTGCGCCCGGGATACTATACTTC. Encoded protein: CAWSAPGILYF.

This clone turned up a few times. This chain links TRBV7-9 with TRBJ2-1; 7 bases map to TRBD1. The CDR3 is 13 residues long. J gave up 5 bases and V 7 bases, and 5 bases lay outside the gene matches. Germline values: CDR1 SEHNR, CDR2 FQNEAQ (reference sequence). The CDR3, as DNA: TGTGCCAGCACCCCCGGGACAGACAATGAGCAGTTCTTC. This translates into CASTPGTDNEQFF.